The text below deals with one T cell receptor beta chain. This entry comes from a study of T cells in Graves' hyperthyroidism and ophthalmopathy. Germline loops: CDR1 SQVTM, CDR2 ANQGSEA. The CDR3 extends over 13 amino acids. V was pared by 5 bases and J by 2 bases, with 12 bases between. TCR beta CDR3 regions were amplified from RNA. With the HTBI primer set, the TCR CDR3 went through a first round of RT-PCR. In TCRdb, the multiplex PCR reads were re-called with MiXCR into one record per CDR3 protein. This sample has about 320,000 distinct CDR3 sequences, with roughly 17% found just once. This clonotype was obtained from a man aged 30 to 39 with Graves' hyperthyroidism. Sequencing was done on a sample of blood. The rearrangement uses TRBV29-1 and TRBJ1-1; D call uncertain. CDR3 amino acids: CSVLPGTNTEAFF. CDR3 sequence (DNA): TGCAGCGTTCTCCCGGGTACCAACACTGAAGCTTTCTTT.